Listed here are 24 T cell receptor beta chains from one sample, sequenced in a study of T and B cells in COVID-19 patients. Each TRB amplification used about 220-500 ng of genomic DNA from blood. Multiplex PCR with BIOMED2 TRB-A/B primer pools amplified TRB rearrangements. TCRdb called the multiplex PCR reads again in MiXCR, with one record for every CDR3 protein. The data show over 3,500 distinct CDR3 sequences, under 30% seen once. The sample comprised blood. Every receptor here comes from a human donor with active COVID-19.

This clonotype was counted a few times. The CDR3 sequence is CATRRTSGNTGELFF. CDR3 in DNA: TGCGCCACTAGACGGACTAGCGGGAACACCGGGGAGCTGTTTTTT. The genes are TRBV10-2 and TRBJ2-2, with 10 bases aligning to TRBD2. This CDR3 is built from 15 residues. Germline trimming cut 10 bases from V and 1 base from J; bases unmatched to any gene: 6. CDR1 WSHSY and CDR2 SAAADI come from the germline V gene.

In its sample, this clonotype was seen a few times. The V call is TRBV7-2, the J call TRBJ2-7; no clear D. CDR3 length: 12 residues. Germline values: CDR1 SGHTA, CDR2 FQGNSA. Trimming stripped 3 bases from V and 4 bases from J, with 7 bases between. CDR3 sequence reads: CASSFYPYEQYF. The CDR3 DNA reads TGTGCCAGCAGCTTCTACCCATACGAGCAGTACTTC. Together with reference TRBV7-2 and TRBJ2-7, the CDR3 gives the full variable domain: GAGVSQSPSNKVTEKGKDVELRCDPISGHTALYWYRQSLGQGLEFLIYFQGNSAPDKSGLPSDRFSAERTGGSVSTLTIQRTQQEDSAVYLCASSFYPYEQYFGPGTRLTVT.

By share, this clonotype counts as medium-sized. The chain joins TRBV5-6 to TRBJ2-2; D tentatively reads TRBD1 or TRBD2 (5 bases each). Germline loops: CDR1 SGHDT, CDR2 YYEEEE. The CDR3 is 15 amino acids. Trimming cost V 4 bases and J 4 bases, with 14 bases left between them. The CDR3 DNA follows: TGTGCCAGCAGCGGGGACCTAGGGATCACCGGGGAGCTGTTTTTT. It translates to CASSGDLGITGELFF.

Judged by abundance, this clonotype is medium-sized. The V call is TRBV6-6, the J call TRBJ2-7, with no clear D. The CDR3 contains 11 residues. V lost 1 base to trimming and J lost 6 bases, with 4 bases between them. CDR1 and CDR2 from the germline V gene are MNHNY and SVGAGI (reference sequence). CDR3 DNA: TGTGCCAGCAGTTACTACGGCGAGCAGTACTTC. Its protein product is CASSYYGEQYF.

This clonotype was seen a few times. This chain links TRBV20-1 with TRBJ2-3; 11 positions match TRBD2. The CDR3 is 15 residues long. Per the germline V gene, CDR1 is DFQATT and CDR2 is SNEGSKA (reference sequence). The junction had 8 bases not matched to a gene; V was cut back by 6 bases and J by 3 bases. This CDR3 is CSAQSGTSGTDTQYF. CDR3 DNA: TGCAGTGCGCAATCCGGGACTAGCGGTACAGATACGCAGTATTTT.

This clonotype ranks as medium-sized. The CDR3 sequence: CASSSPGQGLPGANVLTF. DNA for the CDR3: TGTGCCAGTAGTTCACCGGGACAGGGGCTTCCTGGGGCCAACGTCCTGACTTTC. The rearrangement joins TRBV19 to TRBJ2-6; 10 positions agree with TRBD1. Looked up from germline, CDR1 is LNHDA and CDR2 is SQIVND (reference sequence). V shed 5 bases, J shed 2 bases, and the junction held 9 bases outside the gene matches. The CDR3 has 18 amino acids.

There are a few counts of this clonotype. The CDR3 is CASSWGPGIDSPLHF. As DNA, the CDR3 is TGTGCCAGCAGTTGGGGGCCGGGAATCGATTCACCCCTCCACTTT. V and J are TRBV5-6 and TRBJ1-6; TRBD1 is a possible D gene (6 bases). Germline CDR1 and CDR2: SGHDT and YYEEEE. This CDR3 has 15 amino acids. Trimming took 5 bases from V and 8 from J, leaving 17 bases between them.

This sequence joins TRBV6-6 and TRBJ2-7; 7 bases agree with TRBD2. CDR3 length equals 15 residues. The germline gives CDR1 MNHNY, CDR2 SVGAGI (reference sequence). The J segment lost 6 bases and the V segment lost 5 bases, leaving 13 bases of the junction unmatched. The CDR3 here is CASSIERDYPGEQYF. In nucleotides, the CDR3 is TGTGCCAGCAGTATTGAGCGGGACTACCCCGGCGAGCAGTACTTC.

The V and J genes are TRBV4-1 and TRBJ2-2; D may be TRBD1 or TRBD2 (5 bases each). The germline gives CDR1 MGHRA, CDR2 YSYEKL. Trimming took 2 bases from V and 6 from J, leaving 13 bases between them. The CDR3 extends over 15 amino acids. This CDR3 reads CASSQQATGPGELFF. The CDR3 DNA sequence: TGCGCCAGCAGCCAACAGGCCACGGGGCCCGGGGAGCTGTTTTTT.

The chain combines TRBV29-1 with TRBJ2-2, with TRBD2 identical over 9 bases. Germline CDR1 and CDR2: SQVTM and ANQGSEA. V lost 5 bases, J lost 2 bases, and 3 bases stayed unmatched. This CDR3 spans 14 amino acids. CDR3 sequence (DNA): TGCAGCGTTAGACTAGCGGTTAACACCGGGGAGCTGTTTTTT. Translated, it gives CSVRLAVNTGELFF.

CDR3 sequence (DNA): TGTGCCAGCAGCACAGGGGACGAGCAGTACTTC. Amino acid sequence: CASSTGDEQYF. The V gene is TRBV21-1, the J gene TRBJ2-7. TRBV21-1 is described as a pseudogene. This CDR3 is built from 11 residues.

This rearrangement joins TRBV6-2 or TRBV6-3 to TRBJ1-3; no definite D call. Germline values: CDR1 MNHEY, CDR2 SVGEGT. This CDR3 is 16 amino acids long. The V gene lost 6 bases and the J gene lost 0 bases, with 15 bases spanning the gap. The CDR3 DNA sequence: TGTGCCAGCAGAAACCCCTCTACAGCCTCTGGAAACACCATATATTTT. Amino acids: CASRNPSTASGNTIYF.

This clonotype was detected a few times. The rearrangement joins TRBV6-6 to TRBJ1-5; tentatively, D is TRBD1 (5 bases). The germline CDR1 and CDR2 sequences are MNHNY and SVGAGI (reference sequence). Trimming shortened V by 4 bases and J by 9 bases, and 13 bases separated the two germline ends. The CDR3 runs to 13 residues. The CDR3 DNA is TGTGCCAGCAGTTGGGGGACCGATGGGCCCCAGCATTTT. Protein: CASSWGTDGPQHF.

This clonotype occurred a few times. V usage is TRBV18 and J usage is TRBJ1-3; tentatively, D is TRBD1 (6 bases). This CDR3 contains 17 residues. The V end was cut by 3 bases, the J end by 2 bases, with 17 bases between. Germline V gene sequence: CDR1 KGHSH, CDR2 LQKENI. This CDR3 reads CASSPPRTESAGNTIYF. In nucleotides, the CDR3 is TGTGCCAGCTCACCCCCCCGGACAGAGTCAGCTGGAAACACCATATATTTT.

The chain couples TRBV12-3 or TRBV12-4 to TRBJ1-2, with 9 nucleotides matching TRBD1. Losses at the gene ends were 5 bases for V and 3 bases for J; bases not matched to a gene: 7. The CDR3 contains 15 residues. The CDR3 region is CASSSSGTGHYGYTF. The CDR3, as DNA: TGTGCCAGCAGTAGCTCCGGGACAGGGCACTATGGCTACACCTTC.

By frequency in the sample, this clonotype is medium-sized. The chain recombines TRBV6-1 with TRBJ2-1; 11 bases agree with TRBD2. This CDR3 spans 17 amino acids. Germline values: CDR1 MNHNS, CDR2 SASEGT. Trimming took 5 bases from V and 7 from J; bases not matched to a gene: 13. CDR3 in amino acids: CASSTTVAGGHLNEQFF. The CDR3 coding sequence is TGTGCCAGCAGTACGACTGTAGCGGGAGGGCATTTGAATGAGCAGTTCTTC.

The chain employs TRBV20-1 and TRBJ2-1; 9 nucleotides line up with TRBD1. Trimming cost V 0 bases and J 8 bases; bases outside gene matches: 11. This CDR3 region has 16 residues. Germline V CDR1 and CDR2: DFQATT, SNEGSKA (reference sequence). The CDR3 DNA follows: TGCAGTGCTAGAGATCCAGGAGGACAGGGGACCCATGAGCAGTTCTTC. Translated, it gives CSARDPGGQGTHEQFF.

With regard to this clonotype: A much larger clone lies a single base off, so this may be a read error. The chain employs TRBV5-4 and TRBJ2-7; the D is unclear. The CDR3 has 15 residues. Germline-derived CDR1 and CDR2 are SGHNT and YYREEE (reference sequence). The CDR3 region has the DNA TGTGCCAGCAGCTTGGTGGGCGGAAGCTCCTTCGAGCAGTACTTC. This encodes CASSLVGGSSFEQYF.

The rearrangement uses TRBV19 and TRBJ2-2; D perhaps matches TRBD2 (6 bases). Trimming shortened V by 5 bases and J by 4 bases, and 14 bases separated the two germline ends. Germline-derived CDR1 and CDR2 are LNHDA and SQIVND (reference sequence). The CDR3 is 15 amino acids. CDR3 sequence reads: CASSVWLAFTGELFF. The CDR3, as DNA: TGTGCCAGTAGTGTGTGGCTAGCGTTCACCGGGGAGCTGTTTTTT.

This chain joins TRBV24-1 and TRBJ2-5; the D gene is possibly TRBD1 (6 bases). The germline CDR1 and CDR2 sequences are KGHDR and SFDVKD. With 6 bases removed from V and 3 bases from J, the gap between germline ends came to 19 bases. The CDR3 loop spans 16 amino acids. In DNA form, the CDR3 reads TGTGCCACCAGTCACTCTCCAGGGACAAGTGAAGAGACCCAGTACTTC. This encodes CATSHSPGTSEETQYF.

In this sample, this clonotype is medium-sized. The chain uses TRBV15 and TRBJ2-2; no definite D call. Germline values: CDR1 LNHNV, CDR2 YYDKDF (reference sequence). CDR3 length equals 13 residues. Trimming removed 3 bases at V and 0 bases at J, with 2 bases between. The CDR3 sequence: CATSRANTGELFF. For the CDR3, the DNA is TGTGCCACCAGCAGGGCGAACACCGGGGAGCTGTTTTTT.

This clonotype counts as medium-sized. The chain carries TRBV19 and TRBJ2-1; 14 bases agree with TRBD2. Unmatched junction bases numbered 10, after V lost 5 bases and J lost 7 bases. CDR1 LNHDA and CDR2 SQIVND come from the germline V gene (reference sequence). The CDR3 loop spans 17 amino acids. The CDR3 nucleotides read TGTGCCAGTAGTCCTTACCCGACTAGCGGGAGGGGAAATGAGCAGTTCTTC. Protein sequence: CASSPYPTSGRGNEQFF.

By its share, this clonotype is medium-sized. The genes are TRBV12-3 or TRBV12-4 and TRBJ1-2, with D unclear. Trimming removed 5 bases from V and 4 bases from J, with 11 bases in between. The CDR3 covers 13 residues. This CDR3 reads CASSLGGVYGYTF. The CDR3 region has the DNA TGTGCCAGCAGTCTCGGTGGGGTCTATGGCTACACCTTC.

This clonotype is medium-sized within its sample. This chain links TRBV10-3 with TRBJ2-1, with 11 positions matching TRBD2. With 6 bases clipped from V and 9 bases from J, the junction kept 7 bases outside the gene matches. CDR1 ENHRY and CDR2 SYGVKD come from the germline V gene. This CDR3 region has 14 residues. CDR3 in amino acids: CAIRETSGTGEQFF. Written as DNA, the CDR3 is TGTGCCATCAGAGAGACTAGCGGGACGGGTGAGCAGTTCTTC.